The 13 T cell receptor beta chains below come from one sample, sequenced in a study of cytomegalovirus exposure and HLA in healthy donors. 60 Vbeta and 13 Jbeta primers were used in PCR. Assay: immunoSEQ multiplex PCR; the TCRdb copy retains only in-frame clones and omits some. Its listing shows approximately 110,000 clones. Sequenced material: PBMCs. These TCRs come from a man in his forties or fifties in good health and CMV-seropositive.

The genes are TRBV14 and TRBJ2-7; 7 nucleotides agree with TRBD1. CDR3 size: 13 residues. J was trimmed by 4 bases and V by 4 bases; bases with no gene match: 4. Germline V lookup: CDR1 SGHDN, CDR2 FVKESK. CDR3 amino acids: CASSPQTGYEQYF. Here the CDR3 DNA reads TGTGCCAGCAGCCCCCAGACAGGGTACGAGCAGTACTTC.

The genes are TRBV7-2 and TRBJ2-7; a possible D gene is TRBD2 (6 bases). The CDR3 has 16 residues. Between the trimmed V and J ends, which lost 4 bases and 5 bases, there was a span of 21 bases. The germline gives CDR1 SGHTA, CDR2 FQGNSA. Written as DNA, the CDR3 is TGTGCCAGCAGCTCCAACTTTGGGGGGTTCGTCGACGAGCAGTACTTC. Its protein is CASSSNFGGFVDEQYF.

The V call is TRBV6-1, the J call TRBJ1-5, with TRBD1 as a possible D gene (5 bases). CDR1 is MNHNS, CDR2 SASEGT, per germline. The ends were cut back, 7 bases at V and 2 bases at J, with 12 bases in the middle. The CDR3 extends over 14 amino acids. The CDR3, as DNA: TGTGCCAGCATATTAAGGGGCGGCAATCAGCCCCAGCATTTT. Translated, it gives CASILRGGNQPQHF.

V usage is TRBV29-1 and J usage is TRBJ1-2; TRBD1 matches at 8 bases. In germline, CDR1 is SQVTM, CDR2 ANQGSEA. CDR3 length: 13 amino acids. The ends lost 5 bases at V and 1 base at J; junction bases unmatched: 3. The CDR3 DNA is TGCAGCGTTTCGACAGGGGATAACTATGGCTACACCTTC. Translating it yields CSVSTGDNYGYTF.

The chain combines TRBV6-1 with TRBJ1-2; the D is unclear. Deletions cut 7 bases from V and 5 bases from J, with 5 bases between. The germline V gene encodes CDR1 MNHNS and CDR2 SASEGT. The CDR3 length is 10 residues. The CDR3, as DNA: TGTGCCAGCATTCAATATGGCTACACCTTC. As protein: CASIQYGYTF.

This rearrangement joins TRBV11-3 to TRBJ2-7, with 7 positions matching TRBD1. CDR3 length: 13 residues. Germline V gene sequence: CDR1 SGHNT, CDR2 YENEEA. With 4 bases clipped from V and 5 bases from J, the junction kept 5 bases outside the gene matches. In DNA form, the CDR3 reads TGTGCCAGCAGCTCGACAGGGACCCACGAGCAGTACTTC. Its translation is CASSSTGTHEQYF.

This chain joins TRBV10-1 and TRBJ2-5, with 11 bases matching TRBD2. In germline, CDR1 is WNHNN, CDR2 SYGVQD (reference sequence). The CDR3 runs to 16 residues. V trimming: 0 bases; J trimming: 3 bases; junction bases outside the gene matches: 3. CDR3 coding DNA: TGCGCCAGCAGTGAGTCGATACTAGCGGGAGAAGAGACCCAGTACTTC. Translating gives CASSESILAGEETQYF.

The chain recombines TRBV6-5 with TRBJ2-7; TRBD1 agrees at 10 bases. The CDR3 has 15 amino acids. Trimming cost V 6 bases and J 1 base; bases outside gene matches: 6. Germline V CDR1 and CDR2: MNHEY, SVGAGI. The DNA of the CDR3 is TGTGCCAGCAGACGGGGACAGGGGCAATCCTACGAGCAGTACTTC. This encodes CASRRGQGQSYEQYF.

The CDR3 sequence is CASSFNTHQMNTEAFF. CDR3 DNA: TGTGCCAGCAGTTTCAACACCCATCAGATGAACACTGAAGCTTTCTTT. This chain connects TRBV28 to TRBJ1-1; D remains ambiguous. Germline V gives CDR1 MDHEN, CDR2 SYDVKM. V lost 3 bases, J lost 0 bases, and 14 bases lay in between. This CDR3 is 16 amino acids long.

J is TRBJ2-5 and V is TRBV6-5; the D gene is possibly TRBD1 (8 bases). Deletions cut 6 bases from V and 5 bases from J, with 13 bases between. The CDR3 has 13 residues. Per germline, CDR1 MNHEY and CDR2 SVGAGI. The chain's CDR3 is CASRQGGWETQYF. CDR3 coding DNA: TGTGCCAGCAGACAGGGGGGGTGGGAGACCCAGTACTTC.

V usage is TRBV28 and J usage is TRBJ1-5; 7 nucleotides line up with TRBD1. V lost 7 bases to trimming and J lost 7 bases; unmatched junction nucleotides: 7. The CDR3 has 13 residues. Germline assignment: CDR1 MDHEN and CDR2 SYDVKM. The CDR3 nucleotides read TGTGCCAGCATCTTACAGGGGAACCAGCCCCAGCATTTT. Amino acids: CASILQGNQPQHF.

This rearrangement joins TRBV14 to TRBJ2-7, with no clear D. Trimming took off 2 bases at V and 3 bases at J, with 5 bases between the two ends. The CDR3 contains 12 residues. Germline V gives CDR1 SGHDN, CDR2 FVKESK. CDR3 amino acids: CASSQKHYEQYF. The CDR3 bases are TGTGCCAGCAGCCAAAAACACTACGAGCAGTACTTC. Full variable domain (missing parts from reference TRBV14 and TRBJ2-7): EAGVTQFPSHSVIEKGQTVTLRCDPISGHDNLYWYRRVMGKEIKFLLHFVKESKQDESGMPNNRFLAERTGGTYSTLKVQPAELEDSGVYFCASSQKHYEQYFGPGTRLTVT.

This rearrangement joins TRBV27 to TRBJ1-1; unclear D gene. Germline lookup yields CDR1 MNHEY and CDR2 SMNVEV (reference sequence). The CDR3 is made up of 14 amino acids. V lost 2 bases and J lost 0, with 7 bases in between. Here the CDR3 DNA reads TGTGCCAGCAGTTTACTGCCGGTGAACACTGAAGCTTTCTTT. It translates to CASSLLPVNTEAFF.